This is a list of T cell receptor beta chains from one sample in a study of PD-1 blockade in mismatch repair-deficient tumors. The method was immunoSEQ multiplex PCR; TCRdb's version includes in-frame clones alone and lacks a portion of them. The sample has under 50,000 clones, approximately 80% seen once. Sequencing used PBMCs, obtained roughly 39 weeks after starting pembrolizumab. The receptors were sampled from an adult with mismatch repair-deficient cancer. Each CDR3 is given with its conserved first and last residue. Fields, in order: CDR3 DNA, CDR3 protein, V gene, J gene, D gene, clone size. The D gene is left open where the match is weak. The size field is filled for only some rows; it gives once, few, many or a size class.

CDR3 DNA: TGCGCCAGCGGTAGTAGCGGGAGGGAGACCCAGTACTTC
CDR3 protein: CASGSSGRETQYF
V gene: TRBV5-1
J gene: TRBJ2-5
D gene: TRBD2
clone size: -

CDR3 DNA: TGTGCCAGCAGTTACTCCGGGAGAGGGGAGGTCTTT
CDR3 protein: CASSYSGRGEVF
V gene: TRBV6-5
J gene: TRBJ1-1
D gene: -
clone size: once

CDR3 DNA: TGTGCCAGCAGGCCCACGGGACTGGACACAGATACGCAGTATTTT
CDR3 protein: CASRPTGLDTDTQYF
V gene: TRBV28
J gene: TRBJ2-3
D gene: -
clone size: -

CDR3 DNA: TGTGCCAGTAGTATGGCCAGGGACGAGCAGTACTTC
CDR3 protein: CASSMARDEQYF
V gene: TRBV19
J gene: TRBJ2-7
D gene: -
clone size: -

CDR3 DNA: TGTGCCAGCAGCAAAAGGAAGAAAAGGAGCTACGAGCAGTACTTC
CDR3 protein: CASSKRKKRSYEQYF
V gene: TRBV21-1
J gene: TRBJ2-7
D gene: -
clone size: -

CDR3 DNA: TGTGCCAGCAGTTCGCTGGGAACAGGGACAGGAAACACCATATATTTT
CDR3 protein: CASSSLGTGTGNTIYF
V gene: TRBV27
J gene: TRBJ1-3
D gene: -
clone size: -

CDR3 DNA: TGTGCCAGCAGCTTTCTGACTAGCGGACACTCCTACGAGCAGTACTTC
CDR3 protein: CASSFLTSGHSYEQYF
V gene: TRBV5-6
J gene: TRBJ2-7
D gene: TRBD2
clone size: few

CDR3 DNA: TGTGCCAGCAGTAGGGAGGGGGACTCCTACTACAATGAGCAGTTCTTC
CDR3 protein: CASSREGDSYYNEQFF
V gene: TRBV28
J gene: TRBJ2-1
D gene: -
clone size: once

CDR3 DNA: TGTGCCAGCAGTCGCACCCGGCGGGATCAGCCCCAGCATTTT
CDR3 protein: CASSRTRRDQPQHF
V gene: TRBV28
J gene: TRBJ1-5
D gene: -
clone size: -

CDR3 DNA: TGCGCCAGCAGCCAAGGGCGGGGAGCCGAGACCCAGTACTTC
CDR3 protein: CASSQGRGAETQYF
V gene: TRBV4-1
J gene: TRBJ2-5
D gene: -
clone size: -

CDR3 DNA: TGCGCCAGCAGCGTTGGTGGGGCTAGCGGATACGAGCAGTACTTC
CDR3 protein: CASSVGGASGYEQYF
V gene: TRBV5-1
J gene: TRBJ2-7
D gene: TRBD2
clone size: -

CDR3 DNA: TGCGCCAGCAGCCCAGCGGGAGGAACCGGGGAGCTGTTTTTT
CDR3 protein: CASSPAGGTGELFF
V gene: TRBV5-1
J gene: TRBJ2-2
D gene: TRBD2
clone size: once

CDR3 DNA: TGTGCCAGCAGCCGCGGACAGGGAACAAATTCACCCCTCCACTTT
CDR3 protein: CASSRGQGTNSPLHF
V gene: TRBV5-6
J gene: TRBJ1-6
D gene: TRBD1
clone size: -

CDR3 DNA: TGTGCCAGCAGGACAGGACCTCCTAACTATGGCTACACCTTC
CDR3 protein: CASRTGPPNYGYTF
V gene: TRBV6-1
J gene: TRBJ1-2
D gene: -
clone size: -

CDR3 DNA: TGCGCCAGCAGCGCGATATCTGGTACGCAGTATTTT
CDR3 protein: CASSAISGTQYF
V gene: TRBV5-1
J gene: TRBJ2-3
D gene: -
clone size: -

CDR3 DNA: TGTGCCAGCTCACCAAAGGAGGCCCCCATGGCCCAGCATTTT
CDR3 protein: CASSPKEAPMAQHF
V gene: TRBV18
J gene: TRBJ1-5
D gene: -
clone size: -

CDR3 DNA: TGTGCCAGCAGTTTAAACAGGGGCAATCAGCCCCAGCATTTT
CDR3 protein: CASSLNRGNQPQHF
V gene: TRBV27
J gene: TRBJ1-5
D gene: -
clone size: -

CDR3 DNA: TGCGCCAGCAGCTCACAAGCCGGGAGTCGGTCCTACGAGCAGTACTTC
CDR3 protein: CASSSQAGSRSYEQYF
V gene: TRBV5-1
J gene: TRBJ2-7
D gene: -
clone size: -

CDR3 DNA: TGTGCCAGCAGCTTTCTTACTGAAGCTTTCTTT
CDR3 protein: CASSFLTEAFF
V gene: TRBV11-2
J gene: TRBJ1-1
D gene: -
clone size: -

CDR3 DNA: TGCGCCAGCAGCTTGGGGACTAGTATTTTGGGCAATGAGCAGTTCTTC
CDR3 protein: CASSLGTSILGNEQFF
V gene: TRBV5-1
J gene: TRBJ2-1
D gene: TRBD2
clone size: -

CDR3 DNA: TGCGCCAGCAGCTGGGGGGGGCGGAATAATTCACCCCTCCACTTT
CDR3 protein: CASSWGGRNNSPLHF
V gene: TRBV5-1
J gene: TRBJ1-6
D gene: -
clone size: -

CDR3 DNA: TGTGCCAGCAGTCTAGGCGGGGGTCTTGGCTACACCTTC
CDR3 protein: CASSLGGGLGYTF
V gene: TRBV7-9
J gene: TRBJ1-2
D gene: -
clone size: -

CDR3 DNA: TGTGCCAGCAGCGGAGGGGTCAATCAGCCCCAGCATTTT
CDR3 protein: CASSGGVNQPQHF
V gene: TRBV6-5
J gene: TRBJ1-5
D gene: -
clone size: -

CDR3 DNA: TGTGCCAGCAGTTCAACCCGACAGGTAAAAGAGACCCAGTACTTC
CDR3 protein: CASSSTRQVKETQYF
V gene: TRBV28
J gene: TRBJ2-5
D gene: -
clone size: -